The 20 T cell receptor beta chains below come from one sample, sequenced in a study of CD8 T cells in ankylosing spondylitis. Study outcomes and limitations: A TCR beta motif made of fewer than 10 highly homologous variants seemed typical of ankylosing spondylitis blood.

These receptors have no identified antigens. In TCRdb, the 5' RACE reads were re-called with MiXCR into one record per CDR3 protein. The table shows over 400,000 distinct CDR3 sequences, with roughly 25% occurring only once. The material sequenced was blood, either unsorted or a sorted T cell fraction (not recorded which). Receptors originate from a male donor with ankylosing spondylitis.

This clonotype was seen more than once but under ten times. This chain links TRBV6-1 with TRBJ2-1; D perhaps matches TRBD2 (6 bases). The V gene's germline CDR1 is MNHNS and CDR2 SASEGT. There are 15 residues in the CDR3. Trimming stripped 5 bases from V and 4 bases from J, with 15 bases between. In nucleotides, the CDR3 is TGTGCCAGCAGTACCAGCGGGTCTCCTTACAATGAGCAGTTCTTC. This sequence encodes CASSTSGSPYNEQFF.

The chain joins TRBV20-1 to TRBJ1-3; a weak D match, TRBD1 (6 bases). Germline CDR1 is DFQATT and CDR2 is SNEGSKA (reference sequence). Between the trimmed V and J ends, which lost 6 bases and 4 bases, there was a span of 16 bases. CDR3 length: 14 amino acids. In DNA, the CDR3 is TGCAGTGCCCAAGGCACAGGGTACGGAAACACCATATATTTT. Protein product: CSAQGTGYGNTIYF.

This rearrangement joins TRBV3-1 to TRBJ1-1; D is unclear. Germline CDR1 reads LGHDT; CDR2 reads YNNKEL (reference sequence). This CDR3 has 16 amino acids. V lost 1 base and J 0 bases, leaving 12 bases between the germline ends. The CDR3 sequence is CASSQVRGELNTEAFF. Written as DNA, the CDR3 is TGTGCCAGCAGCCAAGTCCGTGGGGAACTGAACACTGAAGCTTTCTTT.

This clonotype was seen more than once but under ten times. The J gene is TRBJ2-1, the V gene TRBV6-1; 7 bases are shared with TRBD2. Germline CDR1 MNHNS, CDR2 SASEGT. Trimming removed 6 bases from V and 0 bases from J; junction bases left unmatched: 2. The CDR3 runs to 14 residues. In DNA, the CDR3 is TGTGCCAGCAGCCGACTAGCCTCCTACAATGAGCAGTTCTTC. This translates into CASSRLASYNEQFF.

The rearrangement links TRBV3-1 to TRBJ2-4; no clear D gene. V was clipped by 0 bases and J by 4 bases, with 7 bases between them. The CDR3 is made up of 14 amino acids. Germline V gene lookup returns CDR1 LGHDT and CDR2 YNNKEL (reference sequence). CDR3 sequence: CASSQDSSKNIQYF. The CDR3 nucleotides read TGTGCCAGCAGCCAAGATAGCTCAAAAAACATTCAGTACTTC.

The chain joins TRBV5-5 to TRBJ2-7; possible D gene TRBD2, 5 bases. CDR1 SGHKS and CDR2 YYEKEE come from the germline V gene (reference sequence). The CDR3 spans 16 residues. Trimming cost V 4 bases and J 3 bases, with 20 bases left between them. The CDR3 sequence: CASSRGVTEARYEQYF. The DNA for the CDR3 is TGTGCCAGCAGCCGTGGTGTAACGGAGGCCCGCTACGAGCAGTACTTC.

The chain employs TRBV5-6 and TRBJ1-1; D is unclear. This CDR3 is 14 amino acids long. Trimming took off 3 bases at V and 4 bases at J, with 13 bases between the two ends. Looked up from germline, CDR1 is SGHDT and CDR2 is YYEEEE. The CDR3 loop reads CASSWMGSGTEAFF. CDR3 DNA: TGTGCCAGCAGCTGGATGGGGTCGGGCACTGAAGCTTTCTTT.

The genes are TRBV12-3 or TRBV12-4 and TRBJ2-1, with D perhaps matching TRBD2 (5 bases). The CDR3 consists of 13 residues. The ends were cut back, 1 base at V and 8 bases at J, with 9 bases in the middle. The CDR3: CASSLDLRDEQFF. The CDR3 bases are TGTGCCAGCAGTTTAGATTTGAGGGATGAGCAGTTCTTC.

In its sample, this clonotype was seen a few times. The chain couples TRBV2 to TRBJ2-7; 7 bases line up with TRBD2. The length of the CDR3 is 15 residues. CDR1 SNHLY and CDR2 FYNNEI come from the germline V gene. The V and J ends lost 2 bases and 0 bases, in that order; junction bases with no gene match: 4. The CDR3 DNA reads as TGTGCCAGCAGTGAAAGGTCTAGCGGCTCCTACGAGCAGTACGTC. It codes for CASSERSSGSYEQYV.

The chain couples TRBV5-1 to TRBJ2-1; D call uncertain. Germline assignment: CDR1 SGHRS and CDR2 YFSETQ. CDR3 size: 17 residues. Between the trimmed V and J ends, which lost 0 bases and 0 bases, there was a span of 13 bases. CDR3 region: CASSLARSPSSYNEQFF. The CDR3 region has the DNA TGCGCCAGCAGCTTGGCCCGTAGTCCCAGCTCCTACAATGAGCAGTTCTTC.

The sample holds a few counts of this clonotype. J is TRBJ2-2 and V is TRBV20-1, with 8 bases matching TRBD2. The germline CDR1 and CDR2 sequences are DFQATT and SNEGSKA (reference sequence). With V trimmed by 5 bases and J by 5 bases, 7 bases remained unmatched. This CDR3 comprises 14 residues. The CDR3 spells CSAYPGLVTGELFF. CDR3 nucleotide sequence: TGCAGTGCTTATCCGGGACTAGTGACCGGGGAGCTGTTTTTT.

The rearrangement uses TRBV19 and TRBJ1-5; D possibly corresponds to TRBD1 (5 bases). Germline V gene sequence: CDR1 LNHDA, CDR2 SQIVND (reference sequence). The CDR3 is made up of 12 amino acids. V shed 4 bases and J shed 11 bases, with 12 bases lying between them. CDR3 in amino acids: CASSTRAGAQHF. For the CDR3, the DNA is TGTGCCAGTAGTACAAGGGCGGGGGCCCAGCATTTT.

The rearrangement links TRBV5-6 to TRBJ1-3; D unresolved. The V and J ends lost 4 bases and 0 bases respectively, with 17 bases between them. This CDR3 has 17 amino acids. Germline CDR1 is SGHDT and CDR2 is YYEEEE. The DNA of the CDR3 is TGTGCCAGCAGCCGTGCACGGTTCATCGACTCTGGAAACACCATATATTTT. Protein sequence: CASSRARFIDSGNTIYF.

The chain recombines TRBV12-3 or TRBV12-4 with TRBJ1-1; D not certain. The CDR3 has 12 amino acids. Between the trimmed V and J ends, which lost 4 bases and 4 bases, there was a span of 7 bases. For the CDR3, the DNA is TGTGCCAGCAGTTGGGCAGGCACTGAAGCTTTCTTT. Translating it yields CASSWAGTEAFF.

The CDR3 region is CSASANTGELFF. CDR3 DNA sequence: TGCAGTGCTAGCGCGAACACCGGGGAGCTGTTTTTT. J is TRBJ2-2 and V is TRBV20-1; D not resolved. The V gene's germline CDR1 is DFQATT and CDR2 SNEGSKA (reference sequence). The CDR3 is 12 residues long. The germline V and J ends were trimmed by 3 bases and 0 bases, with 2 bases remaining between them.

This clonotype was seen repeatedly, ten times or more. The chain combines TRBV5-8 with TRBJ1-2; 7 nucleotides line up with TRBD1. The J segment lost 5 bases and the V segment lost 4 bases, leaving 8 bases of the junction unmatched. The CDR3 totals 14 residues. Germline V gives CDR1 SGHTS, CDR2 YDEGEE. DNA of the CDR3: TGTGCCAGCAGCCGACAGGGAGACGGGTATGGCTACACCTTC. Amino acid sequence: CASSRQGDGYGYTF. Using reference TRBV5-8 and TRBJ1-2 for the parts outside the CDR3, the full variable domain is EAGVTQSPTHLIKTRGQQATLRCSPISGHTSVYWYQQALGLGLQFLLWYDEGEERNRGNFPPRFSGRQFPNYSSELNVNALELEDSALYLCASSRQGDGYGYTFGSGTRLTVV.

The V call is TRBV5-6, the J call TRBJ1-5; perhaps TRBD1 as D (6 bases). V was clipped by 3 bases and J by 6 bases, with 13 bases between them. The V gene's germline CDR1 is SGHDT and CDR2 YYEEEE. The length of the CDR3 is 14 residues. CDR3 amino acids: CASSSGQRSQPQHF. The CDR3 nucleotides read TGTGCCAGCAGCTCCGGACAGCGCAGTCAGCCCCAGCATTTT. Looking up the rest from reference TRBV5-6 and TRBJ1-5 gives the full variable domain: DAGVTQSPTHLIKTRGQQVTLRCSPKSGHDTVSWYQQALGQGPQFIFQYYEEEERQRGNFPDRFSGHQFPNYSSELNVNALLLGDSALYLCASSSGQRSQPQHFGDGTRLSIL.

V is TRBV20-1 and J is TRBJ2-5, with 15 bases aligning to TRBD2. This CDR3 is built from 15 residues. Trimming took 6 bases from V and 4 from J; bases not matched to a gene: 6. Germline V gives CDR1 DFQATT, CDR2 SNEGSKA (reference sequence). The CDR3 is CSAGGTSGRIETQYF. The DNA for the CDR3 is TGCAGTGCGGGGGGGACTAGCGGGAGGATAGAGACCCAGTACTTC.

This clonotype came up a few times. The CDR3 bases are TGCGCCAGCAGCCCACTCACTCCTATTGCGAACACCGGGGAGCTGTTTTTT. Translation gives CASSPLTPIANTGELFF. The chain has TRBV5-1 and TRBJ2-2, with no clear D. V lost 4 bases and J 0 bases, leaving 16 bases between the germline ends. The CDR3 runs 17 residues. Germline lookup yields CDR1 SGHRS and CDR2 YFSETQ.

This clonotype occurred a few times. V usage is TRBV12-3 or TRBV12-4 and J usage is TRBJ1-5, with 9 bases identical to TRBD1. The CDR3 sequence is 14 residues long. The V segment lost 4 bases and the J segment 9 bases; nucleotides outside the gene matches: 7. For the CDR3, the DNA is TGTGCCAGCAGTTACGGACAGGGGCAGGTGCCCCAGCATTTT. Its translation: CASSYGQGQVPQHF.